What follows describes a single TCR beta chain. Its antigen is not identified. The CDR3 has 16 amino acids. V shed 0 bases and J shed 0 bases, with 12 bases lying between them. Germline V gene sequence: CDR1 SGHRS, CDR2 YFSETQ. This entry is derived from a study of cytomegalovirus exposure and HLA in healthy donors. General study results and limits: What a later analysis reportedly showed was that an Asian-associated ancestry cluster had fewer N-insertions than the roughly 670-donor mean.

The PCR ran on 60 Vbeta and 13 Jbeta primers. Under the authors' procedure: Later work found 74 million or so unique TCR beta chains, with 9.5 million to 11 million shared. The assay was immunoSEQ multiplex PCR, and TCRdb's table has in-frame clones only and misses some. V, J and clone size derive from that table, while D and trimming were established from the DNA sequence. The sample has approximately 160,000 clones; approximately 84% are singletons. This receptor was identified in a boy under 10 years old in good health and CMV-seronegative. The chain employs TRBV5-1 and TRBJ1-1, with D perhaps matching TRBD1 (5 bases). The material sequenced was PBMCs. The CDR3 region is CASSLAAQGMNTEAFF. For the CDR3, the DNA is TGCGCCAGCAGCTTGGCCGCGCAGGGAATGAACACTGAAGCTTTCTTT.